This T cell receptor beta chain was documented in a study of blood T cells in healthy people across ages. Background on the study: About one barcoded beta molecule was captured per two T cells (by template switching). Findings and caveats of the study: Significant beta diversity loss was already apparent by age approximately 38, declining roughly linearly.

To note about this clonotype: The target antigen is unknown. This may be a read error: a much more frequent sequence differs by one nucleotide.

Primers used in a second PCR of roughly 6 to 11 cycles were a sample-barcoded 5' primer and a J-beta primer mix. Every sample gave at least 2.5 million paired-end reads containing CDR3. A single record per CDR3 protein comes from TCRdb applying MiXCR to the 5' RACE reads. The table records 550,000 to 750,000 distinct CDR3 sequences, under 25% of them present only once. The CDR3 is made up of 16 amino acids. Germline V gene data show CDR1 as SEHNR and CDR2 as FQNEAQ (reference sequence). This TCR was recovered from a man aged 65-85 years in good health. Sequencing used blood. This rearrangement joins TRBV7-9 to TRBJ2-5; 8 bases line up with TRBD2. The end of the DNA fits TRBJ2-1 better, so the J call may be wrong. The CDR3 nucleotides read TGTGCCGGCAGCTCCCCATTACTAGCGGCGGACAATGAGCAGTTCTTC. The encoded protein is CAGSSPLLAADNEQFF.